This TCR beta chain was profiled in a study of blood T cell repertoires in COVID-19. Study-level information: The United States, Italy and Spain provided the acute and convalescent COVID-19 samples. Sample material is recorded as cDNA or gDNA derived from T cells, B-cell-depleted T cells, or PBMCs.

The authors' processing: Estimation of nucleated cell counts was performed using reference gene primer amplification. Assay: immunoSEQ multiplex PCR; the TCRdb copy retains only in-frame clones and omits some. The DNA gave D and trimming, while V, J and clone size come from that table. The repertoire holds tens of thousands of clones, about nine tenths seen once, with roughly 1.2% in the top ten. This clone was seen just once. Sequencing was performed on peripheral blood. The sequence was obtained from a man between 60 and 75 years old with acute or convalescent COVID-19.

CDR3 in amino acids: CASSPPTNSGREAFF. The CDR3 DNA follows: TGTGCCAGCTCACCACCGACAAATAGCGGGCGGGAAGCTTTCTTT. The chain joins TRBV18 to TRBJ1-1; unclear D gene. V was trimmed by 0 bases and J by 8 bases, leaving 16 bases between them. CDR3 length: 15 residues. Per the germline V gene, CDR1 is KGHSH and CDR2 is LQKENI.